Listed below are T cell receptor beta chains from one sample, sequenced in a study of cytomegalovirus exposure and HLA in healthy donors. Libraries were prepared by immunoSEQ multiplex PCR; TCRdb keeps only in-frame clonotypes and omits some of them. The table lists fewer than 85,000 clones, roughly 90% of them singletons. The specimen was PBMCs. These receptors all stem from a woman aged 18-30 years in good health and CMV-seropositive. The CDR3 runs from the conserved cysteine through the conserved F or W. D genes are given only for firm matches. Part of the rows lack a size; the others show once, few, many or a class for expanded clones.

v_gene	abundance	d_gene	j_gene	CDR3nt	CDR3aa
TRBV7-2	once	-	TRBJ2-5	TGTGCCAGCAGCTTAGCGCCTTTGGGAGGTGGTACCCCGTGGGAGACCCAGTACTTC	CASSLAPLGGGTPWETQYF
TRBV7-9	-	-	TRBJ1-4	TGTGCCAGCAGCGAGGCCGGGGAGAGTAATGAAAAACTGTTTTTT	CASSEAGESNEKLFF
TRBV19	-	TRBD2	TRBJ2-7	TGTGCCAGTAGTCCGCATTCTTTTCCGGGCGGGGGCTACGAGCAGTACTTC	CASSPHSFPGGGYEQYF
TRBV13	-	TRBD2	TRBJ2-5	TGTGCCAGCAGTCGGACTAGCGGGAGACCCCAAGAGACCCAGTACTTC	CASSRTSGRPQETQYF
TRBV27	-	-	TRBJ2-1	TGTGCCAGCAGTGACAGACCCTACAATGAGCAGTTCTTC	CASSDRPYNEQFF
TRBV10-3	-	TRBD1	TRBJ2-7	TGTGCCATCGGGGGGACAGGGGAGATCGACGAGCAGTACTTC	CAIGGTGEIDEQYF
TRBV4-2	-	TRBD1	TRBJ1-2	TGTGCCAGCAGCCAAGATGGGCAGGGGGCGTATGGCTACACCTTC	CASSQDGQGAYGYTF
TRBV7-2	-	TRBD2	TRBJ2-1	TGTGCCAGCAGCTTAATGGTTGCGGGAGGGCCTAATGAGCAGTTCTTC	CASSLMVAGGPNEQFF
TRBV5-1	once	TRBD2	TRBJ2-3	TGCGCCAGCAGCTTGGCAGGACTAGCGGGGGTGAACACAGATACGCAGTATTTT	CASSLAGLAGVNTDTQYF
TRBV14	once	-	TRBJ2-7	TGTGCCAGCAGCCAAGTTCGAGGGTTGCGCGCCTACGAGCAGTACTTC	CASSQVRGLRAYEQYF
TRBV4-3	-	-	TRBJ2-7	TGCGCCAGCAGCCAAGATGCGACAGACTACGAGCAGTACTTC	CASSQDATDYEQYF
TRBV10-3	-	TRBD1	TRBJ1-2	TGTGCCATCAGAGAACAGGGGATCGACTATGGCTACACCTTC	CAIREQGIDYGYTF
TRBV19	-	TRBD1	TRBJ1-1	TGTGCCAGTACTATTGGGACAGGGCAGAACACTGAAGCTTTCTTT	CASTIGTGQNTEAFF
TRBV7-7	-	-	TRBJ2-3	TGTGCTAGCAGCTTAGCGCTATCGGCGGCCCCTGGCACAGATACGCAGTATTTT	CASSLALSAAPGTDTQYF
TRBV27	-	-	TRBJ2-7	TGTGCCAGCAGTTTACGAGGGAGCAGCTCCTACGAGCAGTACTTC	CASSLRGSSSYEQYF
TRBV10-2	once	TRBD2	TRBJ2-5	TGCGCCAGAGGGACTAGCGGGATCCAAGAGACCCAGTACTTC	CARGTSGIQETQYF
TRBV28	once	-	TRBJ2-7	TGTGCCAGCAGTTTTACAGGGTTCTACGAGCAGTACTTC	CASSFTGFYEQYF
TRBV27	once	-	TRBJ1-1	TGTGCCAGCAGTATTCGGACAGCGAACACTGAAGCTTTCTTT	CASSIRTANTEAFF
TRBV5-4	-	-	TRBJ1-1	TGTGCCAGCAGCTCCGCCTGGGGGGGGGCACGGGACACTGAAGCTTTCTTT	CASSSAWGGARDTEAFF
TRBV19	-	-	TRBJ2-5	TGTGCCAGTAGTATTTGGCTAGCGCCGCAAGAGACCCAGTACTTC	CASSIWLAPQETQYF
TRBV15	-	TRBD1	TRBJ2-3	TGTGCCACCAGCAGAGTGACAGGGATGATCACAGATACGCAGTATTTT	CATSRVTGMITDTQYF
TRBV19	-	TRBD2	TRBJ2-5	TGTGCCACCCGGACTAGCGGGGTGCAAGAGACCCAGTACTTC	CATRTSGVQETQYF
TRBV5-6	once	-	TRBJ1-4	TGTGCCAGCAGCTCATTAGACTCAACTAATGAAAAACTGTTTTTT	CASSSLDSTNEKLFF
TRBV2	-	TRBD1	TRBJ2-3	TGTGCCAGCAGACAGGACAGGGGTGGTGCAGATACGCAGTATTTT	CASRQDRGGADTQYF
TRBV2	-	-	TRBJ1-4	TGTGCCAGCAGACGACAGACCCCGGGTGAACTGTTTTTT	CASRRQTPGELFF
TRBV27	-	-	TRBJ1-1	TGTGCCAGCAGTGGGATGACAGGACGAACGACTGAAGCTTTCTTT	CASSGMTGRTTEAFF
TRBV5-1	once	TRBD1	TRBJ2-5	TGCGCCAGCCTCGGGACAGACCAAGAGACCCAGTACTTC	CASLGTDQETQYF
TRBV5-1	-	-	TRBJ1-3	TGCGCCAGCAGCCCAGGTGGGGGCATCTCTGGAAACACCATATATTTT	CASSPGGGISGNTIYF
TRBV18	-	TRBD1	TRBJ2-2	TGTGCCAGCTCACCCGTGGGCTCCGGGACAGACGGCGGGGAGCTGTTTTTT	CASSPVGSGTDGGELFF
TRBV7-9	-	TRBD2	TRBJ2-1	TGTGCCAGCAGCTTAGGGAGACTAGCGGGGTATGAGCAGTTCTTC	CASSLGRLAGYEQFF
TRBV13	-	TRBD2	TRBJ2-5	TGTGCCAGCAGCCAACTAGCGGGAGTGGGTGAGACCCAGTACTTC	CASSQLAGVGETQYF
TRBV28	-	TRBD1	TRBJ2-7	TGTGCCAGCAGTCGCACGACAGGGGGCATCTACGAGCAGTACTTC	CASSRTTGGIYEQYF
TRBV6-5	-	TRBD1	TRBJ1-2	TGTGCCAGCAGGTTCCGGACAGGGGGCGCGGGTGGCTACACCTTC	CASRFRTGGAGGYTF
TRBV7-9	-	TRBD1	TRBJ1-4	TGTGCCAGCAGCTACGGACAGGGATCAGAAAAACTGTTTTTT	CASSYGQGSEKLFF
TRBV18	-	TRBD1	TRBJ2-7	TGTGCCAGCTCACCGGGGGACAGGGTCTCCTACGAGCAGTACTTC	CASSPGDRVSYEQYF
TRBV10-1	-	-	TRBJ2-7	TGCGCCAGCAGCCTCGACACCCCGGGATCCGAGCAGTACTTC	CASSLDTPGSEQYF
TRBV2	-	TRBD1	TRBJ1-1	TGTGCCAGCAGCGCGCAGGGGGGCCTAGGCACTGAAGCTTTCTTT	CASSAQGGLGTEAFF
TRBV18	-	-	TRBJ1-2	TGTGCCAGCTCACCGACAGAGCCATCCTCGGGCTACACCTTC	CASSPTEPSSGYTF
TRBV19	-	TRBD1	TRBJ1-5	TGTGCCAGTAGTTCAGGGGGCGAGGGTCAGCCCCAGCATTTT	CASSSGGEGQPQHF
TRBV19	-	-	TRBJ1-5	TGTGCCAGTAATGCAGGGTCGGGTCAGCCCCAGCATTTT	CASNAGSGQPQHF
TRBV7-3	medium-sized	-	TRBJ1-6	TGTGCCAGCAGCTCCCCTTGGGCGGTTCTCGGGGCCTATAATTCACCCCTCCACTTT	CASSSPWAVLGAYNSPLHF
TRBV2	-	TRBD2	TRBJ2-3	TGTGCCAGCAGACGGGACTACGCAGATACGCAGTATTTT	CASRRDYADTQYF
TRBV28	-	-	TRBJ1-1	TGTGCCAGCATTTGGAAGGGGACTGAAGCTTTCTTT	CASIWKGTEAFF
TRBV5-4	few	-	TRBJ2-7	TGTGCCAGCAGCCCCCGACTTGGAAGCTCCTACGAGCAGTACTTC	CASSPRLGSSYEQYF
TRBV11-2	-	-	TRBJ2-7	TGTGCCAGCAGCTCCCAACTAGGAAGGAGCTCCTACGAGCAGTACTTC	CASSSQLGRSSYEQYF
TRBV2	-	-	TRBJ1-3	TGTGCCAGCACTCCCTCCTCTGGAAACACCATATATTTT	CASTPSSGNTIYF